This TCR beta chain was captured by sequencing in a study of T cells in Graves' hyperthyroidism and ophthalmopathy. The wider study: Specimen type is peripheral blood, collected at initial diagnosis prior to any treatment. Study-level points and caveats: The authors' 13 V-J model separated ophthalmopathy from stable hyperthyroidism.

Uncontrolled infection, other autoimmune disease, pregnancy or lactation excluded patients. Comment on this clonotype: The antigen is undetermined.

In germline, CDR1 is GTSNPN, CDR2 SVGIG (reference sequence). Trimming removed 2 bases from V and 3 bases from J, with 11 bases in between. The CDR3 is 13 residues long. Researchers took RNA transcripts and amplified the TCR beta CDR3 regions from them. In the first-round RT-PCR of the TCR CDR3, the HTBI primer set was used. MiXCR, applied by TCRdb to the multiplex PCR reads, yields one record per CDR3 protein. The sample includes 550,000 to 600,000 distinct CDR3 sequences, roughly 17% seen only once; the top ten take approximately 18%. The chain has TRBV30 and TRBJ2-7; D gene ambiguous. The source is a young woman with Graves' hyperthyroidism. The sequenced sample consisted of blood. The CDR3 spells CAWSPVQDYEQYF. The CDR3 DNA follows: TGTGCCTGGAGTCCGGTTCAGGACTACGAGCAGTACTTC.